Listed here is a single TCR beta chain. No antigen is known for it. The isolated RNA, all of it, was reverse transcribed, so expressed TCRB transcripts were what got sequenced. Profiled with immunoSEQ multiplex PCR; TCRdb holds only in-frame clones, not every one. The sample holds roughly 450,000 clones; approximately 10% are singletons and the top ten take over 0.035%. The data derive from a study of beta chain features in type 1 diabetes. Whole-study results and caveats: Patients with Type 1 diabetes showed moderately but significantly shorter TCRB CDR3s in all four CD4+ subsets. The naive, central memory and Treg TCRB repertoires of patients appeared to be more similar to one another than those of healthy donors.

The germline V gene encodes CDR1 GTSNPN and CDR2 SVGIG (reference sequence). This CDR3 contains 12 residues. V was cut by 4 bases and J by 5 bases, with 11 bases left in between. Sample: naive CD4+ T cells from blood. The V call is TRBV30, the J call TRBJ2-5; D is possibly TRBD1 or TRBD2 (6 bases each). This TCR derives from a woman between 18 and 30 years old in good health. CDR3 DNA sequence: TGTGCCTGGACCCAGGGGAGGGAGACCCAGTACTTC. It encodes CAWTQGRETQYF.